A single T cell receptor (beta chain) is shown here with its context. What it binds is unknown. These data are taken from a study of CD8+ T cells in alopecia areata. Broader study findings: Mouse data revealed clearer TCR sharing than patient data did, a gap possibly tied to HLA.

cDNA prepared by RNA extraction and subsequent reverse transcription served as the template for sequencing. Sequencing used immunoSEQ multiplex PCR; TCRdb keeps in-frame clones, though not all of them. This sample yields over 150,000 clones, of which 45% to 75% are seen a single time; around 3% belongs to the top ten. Treatment: oral pan-JAK inhibitor, 5-10 mg twice daily. Lesional scalp punch biopsies and peripheral blood were collected from alopecia areata patients. This CDR3 comprises 13 residues. Germline V gene lookup returns CDR1 SQVTM and CDR2 ANQGSEA. Trimming removed 0 bases at V and 12 bases at J, with 15 bases between.

Sequencing used CD4+ T cells sorted from blood, obtained at week 4, from a patient treated with tofacitinib. This rearrangement joins TRBV29-1 to TRBJ2-1; no clear D. The TCR originated in a human donor with alopecia areata. The CDR3 is CSVEEWVGLSQFF. CDR3 nucleotides: TGCAGCGTTGAAGAATGGGTCGGGCTATCGCAGTTCTTC.